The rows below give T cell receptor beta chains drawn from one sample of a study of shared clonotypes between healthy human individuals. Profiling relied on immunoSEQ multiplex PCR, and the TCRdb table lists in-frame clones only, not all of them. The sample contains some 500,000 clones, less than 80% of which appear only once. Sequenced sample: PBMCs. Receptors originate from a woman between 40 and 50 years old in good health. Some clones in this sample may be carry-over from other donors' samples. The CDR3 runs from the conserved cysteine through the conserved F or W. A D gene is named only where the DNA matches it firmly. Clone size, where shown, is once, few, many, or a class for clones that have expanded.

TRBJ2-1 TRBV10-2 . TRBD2 TGCGCCAGCAGCTATAGCGGGAGGGCCAATGAGCAGTTCTTC CASSYSGRANEQFF
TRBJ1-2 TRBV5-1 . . TGCGCCAGCAGCCCGGTCGGGGCACGGGGCTACACCTTC CASSPVGARGYTF
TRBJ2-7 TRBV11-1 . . TGTGCCAGCAGCTTAGTGAACTACCGGGGCGAGCAGTACTTC CASSLVNYRGEQYF
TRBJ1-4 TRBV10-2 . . TGCGCCAGCAGTGAGTTACAGGGAACGGTAGGGGAAAAACTGTTTTTT CASSELQGTVGEKLFF
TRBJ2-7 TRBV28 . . TGTGCCAGCAGTTTAGTGGGCTACGAGCAGTACTTC CASSLVGYEQYF
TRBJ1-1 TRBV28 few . TGTGCCAGCAGTTTATGGGGAGGGGGAGAAACTGAAGCTTTCTTT CASSLWGGGETEAFF
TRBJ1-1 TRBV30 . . TGTGCCTGGAGCCTAGGGAGGATGAACACTGAAGCTTTCTTT CAWSLGRMNTEAFF
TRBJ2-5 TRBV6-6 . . TGTGCCAGCAGTCCCCTTAGAGGCGTGTACCAAGAGACCCAGTACTTC CASSPLRGVYQETQYF
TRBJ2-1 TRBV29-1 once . TGCAGCGTTGCCCAGGGGGGCAATGAGCAGTTCTTC CSVAQGGNEQFF
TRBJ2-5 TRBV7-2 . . TGTGCCAGCAGCTGGGGGACCCGGGGAGAGACCCAGTACTTC CASSWGTRGETQYF
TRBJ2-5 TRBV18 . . TGTGCCAGCTCACCAGGGATCGAACAAGAGACCCAGTACTTC CASSPGIEQETQYF
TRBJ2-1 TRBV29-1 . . TGCAGCGTCCAACCGCGGAGTTACAATGAGCAGTTCTTC CSVQPRSYNEQFF
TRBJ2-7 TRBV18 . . TGTGCCAGCTCACCAGGGACGTACTCCTACGAGCAGTACTTC CASSPGTYSYEQYF
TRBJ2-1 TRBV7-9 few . TGTGCCAGCAGCTTGTCCATAGTGGGTGAGCAGTTCTTC CASSLSIVGEQFF
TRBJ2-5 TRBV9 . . TGTGCCAGCAGCGTCCGACTAGGAGAGACCCAGTACTTC CASSVRLGETQYF
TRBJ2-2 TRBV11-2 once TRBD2 TGTGCCAGCAGCTTATGGGGAGGGAGGACCGGGGAGCTGTTTTTT CASSLWGGRTGELFF
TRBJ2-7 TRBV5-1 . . TGCGCCAGCAGCTCCGGGTGGACAGTATACGAGCAGCACTTC CASSSGWTVYEQHF
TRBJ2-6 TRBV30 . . TGTGCCTGGAGTTCGACAGGCTTCTCTGGGGCCAACGTCCTGACTTTC CAWSSTGFSGANVLTF
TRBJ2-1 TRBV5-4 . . TGTGCCAGCAGCTTAGGTGGCCCCGGCGCAAATGAGCAGTTCTTC CASSLGGPGANEQFF
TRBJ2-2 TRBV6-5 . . TGTGCCAGCAGCCCCATAGTTTGGAACACCGGGGAGCTGTTTTTT CASSPIVWNTGELFF
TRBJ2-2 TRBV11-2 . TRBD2 TGTGCCAGCAGCACAGGACTAGCGGCCCTTTACACCGGGGAGCTGTTTTTT CASSTGLAALYTGELFF
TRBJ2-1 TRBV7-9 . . TGTGCCAGCAGCCTCGGGGTGGGGAGCTACAATGAGCAGTTCTTC CASSLGVGSYNEQFF
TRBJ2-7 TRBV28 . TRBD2 TGTGCCAGCAGTTGGGGTAGCGGGACCTTCGACGAGCAGTACTTC CASSWGSGTFDEQYF
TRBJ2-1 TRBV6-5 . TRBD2 TGTGCCAGCAGTCAGACTAGCGGGACGTACAATGAGCAGTTCTTC CASSQTSGTYNEQFF
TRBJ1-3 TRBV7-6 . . TGTGCCAGCAGCTTAGCCGACCTGGGCAGTGGAAACACCATATATTTT CASSLADLGSGNTIYF
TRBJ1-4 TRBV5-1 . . TGCGCCAGCAGCTTCCTATCAACTAATGAAAAACTGTTTTTT CASSFLSTNEKLFF
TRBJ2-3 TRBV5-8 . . TGTGCCAGCAGCTTGGATCCCAGCACAGATACGCAGTATTTT CASSLDPSTDTQYF
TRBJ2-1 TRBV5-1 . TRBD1 TGCGCCAGCAGCTTCCGGGACAGGGAGAATGAGCAGTTCTTC CASSFRDRENEQFF
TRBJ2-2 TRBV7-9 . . TGTGCCAGCAGCTTAGAATCCGGGGTAATGACCGGGGAGCTGTTTTTT CASSLESGVMTGELFF
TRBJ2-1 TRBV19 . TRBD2 TGTGCCAGTAGTATTAGCGGGAGATTCAATGAGCAGTTCTTC CASSISGRFNEQFF
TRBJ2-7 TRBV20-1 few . TGCAGTGCTTCCCTTGGCGAGCAGTACTTC CSASLGEQYF
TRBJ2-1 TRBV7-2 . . TGTGCCAGCAGCTTAAGCGAGCTCCCACTGGTGGGTGAGCAGTTCTTC CASSLSELPLVGEQFF
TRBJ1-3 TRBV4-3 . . TGCGCCAGCAGCCGGAATGGGGGCCTTCTCTCTGGAAACACCATATATTTT CASSRNGGLLSGNTIYF
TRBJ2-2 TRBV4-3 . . TGCGCCAGCAGCACCGTGAGCAACACCGGGGAGCTGTTTTTT CASSTVSNTGELFF
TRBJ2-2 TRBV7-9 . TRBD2 TGTGCCAGCAGCGCGGGGAGGGAATCCACCGGGGAGCTGTTTTTT CASSAGRESTGELFF
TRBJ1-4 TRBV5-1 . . TGCGCCAGCAGCCAGGAACCGGGAGGGGCAACTAATGAAAAACTGTTTTTT CASSQEPGGATNEKLFF
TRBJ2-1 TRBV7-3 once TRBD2 TGTGCCAGCAGCTTAAGAGGGACTAGCGGTTACAATGAGCAGTTCTTC CASSLRGTSGYNEQFF
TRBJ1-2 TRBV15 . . TGTGCCACCAGCTTAGGGCGGGACTATGGCTACACCTTC CATSLGRDYGYTF
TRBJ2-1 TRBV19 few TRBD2 TGTGCCAGTAGCCTAGCGGGAGGACACCCCTACAGTGAGCAGTTCTTC CASSLAGGHPYSEQFF
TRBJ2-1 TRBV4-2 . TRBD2 TGTGCCAGCAGCTTGCACGGGACTAGCGCGAGCAATGAGCAGTTCTTC CASSLHGTSASNEQFF
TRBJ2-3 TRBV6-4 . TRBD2 TGTGCCAGCAGGAGAATAGCGGGAGCGCAGTATTTT CASRRIAGAQYF
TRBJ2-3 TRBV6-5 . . TGTGCCAGCAGGACAGGACATAGCACAGATACGCAGTATTTT CASRTGHSTDTQYF
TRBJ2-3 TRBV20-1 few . TGCAGTGCCGAGTCGGATACGCAGTATTTT CSAESDTQYF
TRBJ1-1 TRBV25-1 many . TGTGCCAGCAGTGAATCAGGGATGAACACTGAAGCTTTCTTT CASSESGMNTEAFF
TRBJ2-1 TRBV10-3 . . TGTGCCACCAGACAGTCTAGCGATGAGCAGTTCTTC CATRQSSDEQFF
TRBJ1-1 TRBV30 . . TGTGCCTGGAGTTCTGGACGGGGTGGAAGCACTGAAGCTTTCTTT CAWSSGRGGSTEAFF
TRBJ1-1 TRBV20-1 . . TGCAGTGCTCCCTGGCAGACTGAAGCTTTCTTT CSAPWQTEAFF
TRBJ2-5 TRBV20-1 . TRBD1 TGCAGTGCCCCTACAGGGGCGACCCAGTACTTC CSAPTGATQYF
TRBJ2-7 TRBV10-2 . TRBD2 TGCGCCAGCAGTGAGGCGGGACTAGCGGGTTCCTACGAGCAGTACTTC CASSEAGLAGSYEQYF
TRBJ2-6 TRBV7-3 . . TGTGCCAGCAGCAGTCAGGGGCTTGGGGCCAACGTCCTGACTTTC CASSSQGLGANVLTF
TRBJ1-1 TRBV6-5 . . TGTGCCAGCAGTTACGACACCCTGAACACTGAAGCTTTCTTT CASSYDTLNTEAFF
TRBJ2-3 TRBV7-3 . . TGTGCCAGCAGCTCCACCTCCGGGACCCGCTCCCCCCATACGCAGTATTTT CASSSTSGTRSPHTQYF
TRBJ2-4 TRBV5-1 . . TGCGCCAGCAGTCCGCGGCAGGGTGCCAAAAACATTCAGTACTTC CASSPRQGAKNIQYF
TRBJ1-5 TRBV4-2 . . TGTGCCAGCACCTCTTCCAGGGTCACTAGCAATCAGCCCCAGCATTTT CASTSSRVTSNQPQHF
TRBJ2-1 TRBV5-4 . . TGTGCCAGCAGCCAACCATCCCTCGATGAGCAGTTCTTC CASSQPSLDEQFF
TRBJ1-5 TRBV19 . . TGTGCCAGTAGTATAGGGGGCCCCGGTCAGCCCCAGCATTTT CASSIGGPGQPQHF
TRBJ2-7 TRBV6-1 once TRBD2 TGTGCCAGCAGTGAAGGTCCTAGCGGATACGAGCAGTACTTC CASSEGPSGYEQYF
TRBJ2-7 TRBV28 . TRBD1 TGTGCCAGCAGCACTCAGGGGGCATCCTACGAGCAGTACTTC CASSTQGASYEQYF